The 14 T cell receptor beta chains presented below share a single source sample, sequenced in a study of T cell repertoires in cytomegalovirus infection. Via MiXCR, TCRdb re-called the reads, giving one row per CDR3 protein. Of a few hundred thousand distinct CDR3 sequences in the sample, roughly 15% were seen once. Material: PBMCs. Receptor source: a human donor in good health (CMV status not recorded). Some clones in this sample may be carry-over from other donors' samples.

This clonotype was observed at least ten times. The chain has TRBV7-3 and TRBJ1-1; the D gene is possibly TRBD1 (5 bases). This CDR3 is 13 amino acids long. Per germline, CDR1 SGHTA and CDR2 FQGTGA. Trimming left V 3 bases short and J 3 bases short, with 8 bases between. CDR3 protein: CASSFLGDTEAFF. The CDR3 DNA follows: TGTGCCAGCAGCTTTCTGGGGGACACTGAAGCTTTCTTT.

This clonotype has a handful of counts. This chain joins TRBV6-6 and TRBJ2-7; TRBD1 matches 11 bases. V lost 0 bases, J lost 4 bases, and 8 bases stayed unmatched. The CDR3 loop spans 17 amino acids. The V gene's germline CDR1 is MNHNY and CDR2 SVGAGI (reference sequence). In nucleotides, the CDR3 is TGTGCCAGCAGTTACTCGAAGTCGGGACAGGGGGAGTACGAGCAGTACTTC. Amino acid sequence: CASSYSKSGQGEYEQYF.

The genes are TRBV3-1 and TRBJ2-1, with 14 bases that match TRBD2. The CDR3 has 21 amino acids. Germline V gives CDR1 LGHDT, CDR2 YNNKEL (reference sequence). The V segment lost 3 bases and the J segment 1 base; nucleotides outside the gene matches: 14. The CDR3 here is CASSQARLAGGPGWSYNEQFF. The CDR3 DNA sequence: TGTGCCAGCAGCCAGGCAAGACTAGCGGGGGGGCCAGGGTGGTCCTACAATGAGCAGTTCTTC.

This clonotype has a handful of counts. The CDR3 loop is CASSWRREFGEQFF. The DNA for the CDR3 is TGTGCCAGCAGCTGGAGGAGGGAATTCGGTGAGCAGTTCTTC. This chain links TRBV5-6 with TRBJ2-1; a possible D gene is TRBD2 (6 bases). This CDR3 comprises 14 residues. Germline CDR1 reads SGHDT; CDR2 reads YYEEEE. Trimming took 3 bases from V and 9 from J, leaving 16 bases between them. The complete variable domain, with remaining parts taken from reference TRBV5-6 and TRBJ2-1, reads DAGVTQSPTHLIKTRGQQVTLRCSPKSGHDTVSWYQQALGQGPQFIFQYYEEEERQRGNFPDRFSGHQFPNYSSELNVNALLLGDSALYLCASSWRREFGEQFFGPGTRLTVL.

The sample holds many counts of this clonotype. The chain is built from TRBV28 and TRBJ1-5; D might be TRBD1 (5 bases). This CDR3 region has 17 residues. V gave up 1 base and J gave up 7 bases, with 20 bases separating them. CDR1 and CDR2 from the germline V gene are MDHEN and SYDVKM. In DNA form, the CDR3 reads TGTGCCAGCAGTTTATCCCCCGGGCAGGGTCTTAGGCAGCCCCAGCATTTT. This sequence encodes CASSLSPGQGLRQPQHF.

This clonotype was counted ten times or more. In nucleotides, the CDR3 is TGCGCCAGCAGCCAGGACGGTTGGGAGCAGTACTTC. Its protein is CASSQDGWEQYF. The rearrangement links TRBV4-1 to TRBJ2-7; D is uncertain. V was pared by 3 bases and J by 7 bases, with 10 bases between. CDR1 and CDR2 (germline): MGHRA, YSYEKL. The CDR3 contains 12 residues.

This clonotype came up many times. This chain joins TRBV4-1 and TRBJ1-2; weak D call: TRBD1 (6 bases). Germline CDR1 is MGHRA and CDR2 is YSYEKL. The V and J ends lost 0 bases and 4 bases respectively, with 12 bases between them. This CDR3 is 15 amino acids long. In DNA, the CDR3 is TGCGCCAGCAGCCAAGAATGGGGGGCAAGCTATGGCTACACCTTC. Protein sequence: CASSQEWGASYGYTF.

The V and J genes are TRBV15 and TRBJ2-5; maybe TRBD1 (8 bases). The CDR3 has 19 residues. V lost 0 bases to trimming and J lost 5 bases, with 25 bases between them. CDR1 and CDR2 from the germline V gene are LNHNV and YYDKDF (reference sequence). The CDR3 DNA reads TGTGCCACCAGCAGAGAAGGGTGGGAGGGGACAGGTTTTCGGGAGACCCAGTACTTC. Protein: CATSREGWEGTGFRETQYF.

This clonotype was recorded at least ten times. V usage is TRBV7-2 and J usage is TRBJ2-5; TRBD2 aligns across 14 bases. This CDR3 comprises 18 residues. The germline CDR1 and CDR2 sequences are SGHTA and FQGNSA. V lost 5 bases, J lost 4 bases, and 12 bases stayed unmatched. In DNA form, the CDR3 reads TGTGCCAGCAGCGCGGGGGGCCGGACTAGCGGGAGGAGAGAGACCCAGTACTTC. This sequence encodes CASSAGGRTSGRRETQYF.

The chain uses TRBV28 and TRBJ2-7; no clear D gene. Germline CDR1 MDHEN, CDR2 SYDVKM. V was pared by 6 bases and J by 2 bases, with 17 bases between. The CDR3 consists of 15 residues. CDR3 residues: CASSLGTWSPYEQYF. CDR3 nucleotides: TGTGCCAGCAGCCTAGGAACGTGGAGTCCCTACGAGCAGTACTTC.

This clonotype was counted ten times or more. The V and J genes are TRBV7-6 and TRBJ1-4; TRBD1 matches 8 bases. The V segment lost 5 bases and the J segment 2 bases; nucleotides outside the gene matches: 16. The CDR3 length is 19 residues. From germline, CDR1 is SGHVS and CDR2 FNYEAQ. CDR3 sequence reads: CASSNRPGTGTGTNEKLFF. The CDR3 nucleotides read TGTGCCAGCAGCAACCGTCCCGGGACAGGTACCGGCACTAATGAAAAACTGTTTTTT.

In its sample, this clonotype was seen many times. The CDR3 protein is CASSLAGGSYEQYF. CDR3 sequence (DNA): TGTGCCAGCAGCTTAGCGGGAGGCAGCTACGAGCAGTACTTC. This sequence joins TRBV7-2 and TRBJ2-7; TRBD2 might be the D (6 bases). V was trimmed by 0 bases and J by 3 bases, leaving 9 bases between them. The CDR3 has 14 amino acids. Germline-derived CDR1 and CDR2 are SGHTA and FQGNSA.

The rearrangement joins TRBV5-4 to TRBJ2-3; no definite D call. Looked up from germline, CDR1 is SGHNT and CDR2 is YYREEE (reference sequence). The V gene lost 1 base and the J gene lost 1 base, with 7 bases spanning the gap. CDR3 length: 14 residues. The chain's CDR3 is CASSLYSGTDTQYF. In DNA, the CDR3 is TGTGCCAGCAGCTTGTACAGCGGCACAGATACGCAGTATTTT.

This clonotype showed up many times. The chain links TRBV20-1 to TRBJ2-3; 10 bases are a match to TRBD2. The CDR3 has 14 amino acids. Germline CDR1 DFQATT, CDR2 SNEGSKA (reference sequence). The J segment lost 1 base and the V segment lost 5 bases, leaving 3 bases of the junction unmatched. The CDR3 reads CSAHGLAGTDTQYF. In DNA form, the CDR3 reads TGCAGTGCTCACGGACTAGCGGGCACAGATACGCAGTATTTT.